What follows describes a single T cell receptor (beta chain). Its antigen is unidentified. This sequence may be a read error, since a much larger clone differs from it by one base. This CDR3 has 15 amino acids. The V gene lost 3 bases and the J gene lost 5 bases, with 16 bases spanning the gap. Per the germline V gene, CDR1 is LNHDA and CDR2 is SQIVND (reference sequence). MiXCR, applied by TCRdb to the reads, yields one record per CDR3 protein. The sample lists approximately 3,300 distinct CDR3 sequences; roughly 8% were seen once. This specimen belongs to a study of type 1 regulatory T cells. As for the study in general: T-allo10 is a Tr1-enriched, alloantigen-specific CD4 T cell product made in vitro.

The chain links TRBV19 to TRBJ2-5, with D tentatively TRBD1 (8 bases). The receptor comes from a human donor in good health. The sequenced material came from cultured T cells, either the whole culture or a sorted T cell fraction (not recorded which). CDR3 DNA: TGTGCCAGTAGTATTGGGAGGGACAGGCTGGAGACCCAGTACTTC. The encoded protein is CASSIGRDRLETQYF.